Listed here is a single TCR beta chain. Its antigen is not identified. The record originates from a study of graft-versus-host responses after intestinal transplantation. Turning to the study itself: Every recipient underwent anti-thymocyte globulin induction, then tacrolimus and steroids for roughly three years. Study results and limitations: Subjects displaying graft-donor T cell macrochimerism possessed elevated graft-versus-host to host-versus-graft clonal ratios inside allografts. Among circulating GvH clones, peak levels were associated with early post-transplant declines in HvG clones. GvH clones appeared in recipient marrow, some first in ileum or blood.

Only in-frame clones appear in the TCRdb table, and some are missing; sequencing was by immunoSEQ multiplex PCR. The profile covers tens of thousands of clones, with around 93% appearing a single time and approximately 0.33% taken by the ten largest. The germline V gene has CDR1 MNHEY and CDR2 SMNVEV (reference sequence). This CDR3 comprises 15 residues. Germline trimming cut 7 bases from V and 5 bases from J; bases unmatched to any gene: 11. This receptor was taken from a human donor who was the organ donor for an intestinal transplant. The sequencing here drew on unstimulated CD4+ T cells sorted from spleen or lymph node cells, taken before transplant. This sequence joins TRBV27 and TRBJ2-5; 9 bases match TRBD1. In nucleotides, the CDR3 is TGTGCCAGCACCCGACAGGGGGGTCCGGGGGAGACCCAGTACTTC. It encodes CASTRQGGPGETQYF.